The clone carrying this TCR beta chain was counted only a few times. The antigen remains undetermined. This entry is derived from a study of T cells after yellow fever vaccination. Across the study: Where fractions had low cell numbers, libraries were prepared from them with the SMART-Seq v4 Ultra Low Input RNA kit. Overall study findings and caveats: There was a small share of clonotypes that showed up in both the CD4 and CD8 compartments. In FACS-sorted repertoires, abundant clonotypes from the bulk population could appear as contaminants.

Template-switching 5'RACE yielded the TCR cDNA; a universal primer site and UMIs were added in the process. TCRdb redid the calling of the 5' RACE reads with MiXCR, one entry per CDR3 protein. The table lists 400,000 or so distinct CDR3 sequences, around 6.4% of them singletons. CDR1 and CDR2 (germline): SGHTA, FQGNSA. V was shortened by 5 bases and J by 2 bases, with 9 bases between the two germline ends. The CDR3 loop spans 13 amino acids. This sample comprised PBMCs, obtained 5 days after the yellow fever booster vaccination. This rearrangement joins TRBV7-2 to TRBJ2-5; unclear D gene. This receptor was taken from a man aged 30-40 years who received the YFV17D yellow fever vaccine. Written as DNA, the CDR3 is TGTGCCAGCAGCCTAAAAATACAAGAGACCCAGTACTTC. Translation: CASSLKIQETQYF.